This TCR beta chain appears in the sequencing data of a study of cytomegalovirus exposure and HLA in healthy donors. Notes on this clone: Its specificity is unknown.

Study-level findings and limits: Sequence variants that were highly shared formed a cluster that was likely a sequencing artifact.

Researchers ran the PCR with 60 Vbeta and 13 Jbeta primers. Libraries were prepared by immunoSEQ multiplex PCR; TCRdb keeps only in-frame clonotypes and omits some of them. The profile shows about 190,000 clones, about 85% of them singletons. The CDR3 runs to 10 residues. The germline CDR1 and CDR2 sequences are LNHDA and SQIVND (reference sequence). V gene TRBV19 combines with J gene TRBJ1-1; 7 nucleotides line up with TRBD1. Sample: PBMCs. The receptor was isolated from a man aged 45 to 65 in good health and CMV-seronegative. The CDR3 protein is CATSTGRSFF. CDR3 DNA: TGTGCTACTTCGACAGGGAGGTCTTTCTTT.